The present TCR beta chain was sequenced within a study of T cell responses to AZD1222 COVID-19 vaccine. Study-level points and caveats: Donors, mostly white British, included more females; clonal diversity was possibly underestimated.

The protocol was immunoSEQ multiplex PCR, while the TCRdb copy is restricted to in-frame clones and leaves out a portion. The data contain under 140,000 clones, approximately 92% of them singletons. For this clone: Its antigen is not known.

Researchers grouped second doses given at about 4 or about 12 weeks into one pool. The TCR originated in an adult who received the AZD1222 COVID-19 vaccine. The sample in question was peripheral blood, obtained 28 days after the second AZD1222 dose.

This CDR3 is CASSFRTGGEETQYF. The CDR3 DNA follows: TGTGCCAGCAGCTTCCGGACAGGGGGTGAAGAGACCCAGTACTTC. This chain uses TRBV5-4 with TRBJ2-5; 10 positions agree with TRBD1. The trim removed 2 bases at V and 3 bases at J, leaving 4 bases unmatched. This CDR3 region has 15 residues. The V gene's germline CDR1 is SGHNT and CDR2 YYREEE (reference sequence).